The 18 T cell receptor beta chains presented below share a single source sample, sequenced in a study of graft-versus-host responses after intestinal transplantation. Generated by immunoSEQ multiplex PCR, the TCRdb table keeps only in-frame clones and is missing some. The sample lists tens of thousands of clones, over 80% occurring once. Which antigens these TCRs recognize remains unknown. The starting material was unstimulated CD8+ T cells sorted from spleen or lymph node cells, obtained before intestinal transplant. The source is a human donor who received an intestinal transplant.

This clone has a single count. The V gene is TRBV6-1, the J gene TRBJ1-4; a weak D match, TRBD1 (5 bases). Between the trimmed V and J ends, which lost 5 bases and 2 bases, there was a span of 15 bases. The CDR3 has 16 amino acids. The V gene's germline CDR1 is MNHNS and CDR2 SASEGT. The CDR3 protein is CASSQGARSTNEKLFF. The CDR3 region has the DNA TGTGCCAGCAGTCAAGGGGCAAGAAGTACTAATGAAAAACTGTTTTTT.

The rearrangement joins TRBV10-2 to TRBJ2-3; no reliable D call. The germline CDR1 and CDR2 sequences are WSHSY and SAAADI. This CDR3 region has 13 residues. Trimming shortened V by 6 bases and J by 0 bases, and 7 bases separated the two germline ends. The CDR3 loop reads CASSADSTDTQYF. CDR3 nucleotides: TGCGCCAGCAGCGCGGACAGCACAGATACGCAGTATTTT.

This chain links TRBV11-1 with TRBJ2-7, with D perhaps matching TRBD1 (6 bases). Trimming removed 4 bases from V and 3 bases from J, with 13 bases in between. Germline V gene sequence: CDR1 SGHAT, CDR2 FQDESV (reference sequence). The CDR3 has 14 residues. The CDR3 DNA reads TGTGCCAGCAGCTCCGGGACATTTTACTACGAGCAGTACTTC. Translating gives CASSSGTFYYEQYF.

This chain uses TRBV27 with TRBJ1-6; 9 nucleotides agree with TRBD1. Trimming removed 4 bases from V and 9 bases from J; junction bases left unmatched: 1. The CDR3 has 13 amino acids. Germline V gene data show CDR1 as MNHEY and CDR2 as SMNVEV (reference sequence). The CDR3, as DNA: TGTGCCAGCAGTTGGGACAGGGTTTCACCCCTCCACTTT. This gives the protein CASSWDRVSPLHF.

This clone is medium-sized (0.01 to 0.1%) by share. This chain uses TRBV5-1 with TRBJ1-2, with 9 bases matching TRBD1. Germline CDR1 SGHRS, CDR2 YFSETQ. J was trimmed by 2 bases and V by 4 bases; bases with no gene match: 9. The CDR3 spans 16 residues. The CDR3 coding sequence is TGCGCCAGCAGCGACACCGGGACAGGGTCCAACTATGGCTACACCTTC. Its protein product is CASSDTGTGSNYGYTF.

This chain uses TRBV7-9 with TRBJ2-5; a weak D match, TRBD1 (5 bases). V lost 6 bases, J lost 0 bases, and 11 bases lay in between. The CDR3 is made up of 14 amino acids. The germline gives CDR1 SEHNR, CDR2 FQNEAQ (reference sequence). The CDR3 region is CASRETEYQETQYF. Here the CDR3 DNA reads TGTGCCAGCAGAGAGACAGAGTACCAAGAGACCCAGTACTTC.

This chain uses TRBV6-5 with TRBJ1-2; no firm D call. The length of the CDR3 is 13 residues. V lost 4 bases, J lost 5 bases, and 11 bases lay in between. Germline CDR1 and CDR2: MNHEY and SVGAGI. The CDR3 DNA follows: TGTGCCAGCAGTTCAACGGCCCGATATGGCTACACCTTC. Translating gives CASSSTARYGYTF.

In DNA, the CDR3 is TGTGCCAGCAGCACTTTACTAGCGCCGGGCGAGCAGTACTTC. Translation gives CASSTLLAPGEQYF. The rearrangement joins TRBV6-6 to TRBJ2-7; the match to TRBD2 covers 7 bases. There are 14 residues in the CDR3. V lost 6 bases, J lost 6 bases, and 11 bases stayed unmatched. The germline CDR1 and CDR2 sequences are MNHNY and SVGAGI (reference sequence).

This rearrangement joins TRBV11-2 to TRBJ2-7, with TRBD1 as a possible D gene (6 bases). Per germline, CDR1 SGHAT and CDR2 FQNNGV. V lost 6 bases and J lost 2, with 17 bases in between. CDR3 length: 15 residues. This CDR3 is CASRSNRVATYEQYF. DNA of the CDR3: TGTGCCAGCAGATCTAACAGGGTGGCCACCTACGAGCAGTACTTC.

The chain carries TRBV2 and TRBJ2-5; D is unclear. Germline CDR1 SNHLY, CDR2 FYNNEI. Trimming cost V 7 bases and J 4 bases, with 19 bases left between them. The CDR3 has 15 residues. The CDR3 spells CASKYNSYLGETQYF. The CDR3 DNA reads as TGTGCCAGCAAATATAATAGTTACCTGGGAGAGACCCAGTACTTC.

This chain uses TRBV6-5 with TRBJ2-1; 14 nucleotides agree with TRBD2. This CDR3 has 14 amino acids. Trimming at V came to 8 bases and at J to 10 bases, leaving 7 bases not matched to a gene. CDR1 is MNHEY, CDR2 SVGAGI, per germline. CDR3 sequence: CASETSGGAREQFF. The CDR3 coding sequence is TGTGCCAGCGAGACTAGCGGGGGGGCAAGGGAGCAGTTCTTC.

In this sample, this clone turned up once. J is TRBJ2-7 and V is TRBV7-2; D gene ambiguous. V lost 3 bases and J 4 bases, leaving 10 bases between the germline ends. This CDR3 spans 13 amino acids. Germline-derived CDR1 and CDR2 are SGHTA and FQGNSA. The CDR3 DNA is TGTGCCAGCAGCTTGTATCTAGGGTACGAGCAGTACTTC. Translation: CASSLYLGYEQYF.

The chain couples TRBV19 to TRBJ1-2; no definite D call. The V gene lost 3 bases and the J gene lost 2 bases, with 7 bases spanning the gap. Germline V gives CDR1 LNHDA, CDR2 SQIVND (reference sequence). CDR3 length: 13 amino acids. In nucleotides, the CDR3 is TGTGCCAGTAGTATGGCTGCAAACTATGGCTACACCTTC. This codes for CASSMAANYGYTF.

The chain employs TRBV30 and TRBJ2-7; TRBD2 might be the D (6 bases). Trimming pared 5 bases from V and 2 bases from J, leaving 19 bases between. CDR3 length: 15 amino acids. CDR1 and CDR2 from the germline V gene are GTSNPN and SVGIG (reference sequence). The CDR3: CAWGGIGQAPYEQYF. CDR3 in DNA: TGTGCCTGGGGGGGGATCGGTCAAGCCCCCTACGAGCAGTACTTC.

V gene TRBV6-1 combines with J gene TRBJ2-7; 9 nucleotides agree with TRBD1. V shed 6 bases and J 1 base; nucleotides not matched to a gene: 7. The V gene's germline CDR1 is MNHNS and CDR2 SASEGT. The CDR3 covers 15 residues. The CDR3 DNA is TGTGCCAGCAGCTGGGGACAGGGAAGTTCCTACGAGCAGTACTTC. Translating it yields CASSWGQGSSYEQYF.

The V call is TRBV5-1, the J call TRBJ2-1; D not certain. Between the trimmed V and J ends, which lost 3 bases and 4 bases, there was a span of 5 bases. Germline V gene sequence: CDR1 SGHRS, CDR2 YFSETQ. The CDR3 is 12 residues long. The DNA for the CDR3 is TGCGCCAGCAGCTCCCATTACAATGAGCAGTTCTTC. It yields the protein CASSSHYNEQFF.

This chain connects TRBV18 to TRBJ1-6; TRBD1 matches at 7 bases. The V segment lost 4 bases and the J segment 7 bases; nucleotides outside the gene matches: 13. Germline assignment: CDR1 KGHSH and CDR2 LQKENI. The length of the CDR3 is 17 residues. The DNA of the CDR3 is TGTGCCAGCTCACTACGCGACAGGGCTTGGGGGAATTCACCCCTCCACTTT. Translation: CASSLRDRAWGNSPLHF.

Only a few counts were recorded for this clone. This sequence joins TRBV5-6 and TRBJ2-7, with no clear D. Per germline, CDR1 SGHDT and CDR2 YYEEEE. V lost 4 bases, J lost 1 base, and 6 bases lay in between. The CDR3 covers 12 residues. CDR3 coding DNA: TGTGCCAGCAGCGTCGGGTCCTACGAGCAGTACTTC. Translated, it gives CASSVGSYEQYF.